This T cell receptor (beta chain) stems from a study of CD8+ T cells in alopecia areata. Study context: Tofacitinib was taken orally by treated patients, and the dose was 5 to 10 mg twice daily. Tofacitinib ran for 6 to 18 months before 6 months off drug.

The CDR3 loop spans 16 amino acids. Trimming shortened V by 3 bases and J by 2 bases, and 16 bases separated the two germline ends. CDR1 and CDR2 from the germline V gene are SGHRS and YFSETQ. RNA was extracted and reverse transcribed into cDNA as the sequencing template. The data were produced by immunoSEQ multiplex PCR, yet TCRdb's version contains in-frame clones alone and is incomplete. The table shows hundreds of thousands of clones, with 67% occurring only once. The sequence came from a human donor with alopecia areata. Sample: CD4+ T cells sorted from blood, taken at week 0. The chain is built from TRBV5-1 and TRBJ2-3; perhaps TRBD2 as D (6 bases). CDR3 in DNA: TGCGCCAGCAGCTCCGGTGGGGGGACTTACACAGATACGCAGTATTTT. It translates to CASSSGGGTYTDTQYF.